These 30 T cell receptor beta chains originate from one sample sequenced in a study of CD8 T cells in ankylosing spondylitis. Study-level findings and limits: Within ankylosing spondylitis blood, a TCR beta motif made up of several highly homologous variants appeared to be characteristic.

No cognate antigen is known for these TCRs. TCRdb re-called the 5' RACE reads through MiXCR, storing one row per CDR3 protein. The sample has fewer than 750,000 distinct CDR3 sequences; around 17% are singletons. The sequencing sample was made of blood, either unsorted or a sorted T cell fraction (not recorded which). These receptors originate from a male donor with ankylosing spondylitis.

The chain uses TRBV28 and TRBJ1-1, with D perhaps matching TRBD1 (6 bases). Germline lookup yields CDR1 MDHEN and CDR2 SYDVKM. The CDR3 is 14 amino acids. Trimming cost V 2 bases and J 4 bases, with 11 bases left between them. CDR3 loop: CASSLTGIATEAFF. The CDR3 DNA reads as TGTGCCAGCAGTTTAACAGGGATAGCCACTGAAGCTTTCTTT.

The chain is built from TRBV2 and TRBJ2-1, with 8 bases fitting TRBD1. In germline, CDR1 is SNHLY, CDR2 FYNNEI. V lost 5 bases, J lost 4 bases, and 10 bases stayed unmatched. The CDR3 spans 16 residues. DNA for the CDR3: TGTGCCAGCAGTCAATTTACAGGGGGGCAATACAATGAGCAGTTCTTC. Translating gives CASSQFTGGQYNEQFF.

This clonotype was observed at least ten times. The V and J genes are TRBV20-1 and TRBJ2-3; 9 bases align to TRBD1. Germline assignment: CDR1 DFQATT and CDR2 SNEGSKA (reference sequence). The length of the CDR3 is 15 residues. The V gene end was trimmed by 5 bases and the J gene end by 5 bases; junction bases not matched to a gene: 11. The CDR3: CSAAPGTGRLDTQYF. The DNA of the CDR3 is TGCAGTGCTGCTCCCGGGACAGGGAGATTAGATACGCAGTATTTT.

The chain carries TRBV4-1 and TRBJ2-7, with D tentatively TRBD2 (5 bases). Germline CDR1 is MGHRA and CDR2 is YSYEKL. Trimming removed 3 bases at V and 5 bases at J, with 17 bases between. This CDR3 has 15 amino acids. DNA of the CDR3: TGCGCCAGCAGCCATAGCCGGGGTAGGCCCGACGAGCAGTACTTC. Translation: CASSHSRGRPDEQYF.

The J gene is TRBJ2-1, the V gene TRBV27; D is perhaps TRBD1 (6 bases). The CDR3 has 15 amino acids. The ends were cut back, 5 bases at V and 1 base at J, with 12 bases in the middle. The germline V gene has CDR1 MNHEY and CDR2 SMNVEV (reference sequence). The DNA for the CDR3 is TGTGCCAGCAGTGTTACAGGGCCGTCCTACAATGAGCAGTTCTTC. Its translation: CASSVTGPSYNEQFF.

This rearrangement joins TRBV20-1 to TRBJ2-5; a weak D match, TRBD2 (5 bases). V was trimmed by 4 bases and J by 5 bases, leaving 8 bases between them. This CDR3 is 11 amino acids long. The germline gives CDR1 DFQATT, CDR2 SNEGSKA (reference sequence). The CDR3 region is CSATGKETQYF. The CDR3 region has the DNA TGCAGTGCTACCGGGAAGGAGACCCAGTACTTC.

There are a few counts of this clonotype. This chain joins TRBV21-1 and TRBJ2-3. TRBV21-1 is an annotated pseudogene. The CDR3 totals 15 residues. The CDR3 reads CASSKRVQGPDTQYF. In nucleotides, the CDR3 is TGTGCCAGCAGCAAAAGAGTGCAAGGCCCAGATACGCAGTATTTT.

There are a few counts of this clonotype. V is TRBV3-1 and J is TRBJ2-3; TRBD2 aligns across 8 bases. The junction had 8 bases not matched to a gene; V was cut back by 3 bases and J by 0 bases. In germline, CDR1 is LGHDT, CDR2 YNNKEL (reference sequence). This CDR3 has 17 amino acids. CDR3 coding DNA: TGTGCCAGCAGCCACCTTGCGGGGGGCATAAGCACAGATACGCAGTATTTT. This codes for CASSHLAGGISTDTQYF.

The genes are TRBV2 and TRBJ1-1; D is unresolved. CDR3 length equals 13 residues. V lost 10 bases and J lost 4, with 16 bases in between. Germline V CDR1 and CDR2: SNHLY, FYNNEI. This CDR3 is CATPEAGATEAFF. CDR3 nucleotide sequence: TGTGCCACCCCTGAGGCAGGAGCCACTGAAGCTTTCTTT. The complete variable domain, with remaining parts taken from reference TRBV2 and TRBJ1-1, reads EPEVTQTPSHQVTQMGQEVILRCVPISNHLYFYWYRQILGQKVEFLVSFYNNEISEKSEIFDDQFSVERPDGSNFTLKIRSTKLEDSAMYFCATPEAGATEAFFGQGTRLTVV.

This clonotype has just a few counts. The chain recombines TRBV12-3 or TRBV12-4 with TRBJ1-3; tentative D call: TRBD1 (5 bases). The CDR3 runs 15 residues. Between the trimmed V and J ends, which lost 7 bases and 0 bases, there was a span of 13 bases. The DNA of the CDR3 is TGTGCCAGCAACGGGGACGGGGCCTCTGGAAACACCATATATTTT. It encodes CASNGDGASGNTIYF.

V is TRBV3-1 and J is TRBJ2-7; 9 nucleotides agree with TRBD1. Per germline, CDR1 LGHDT and CDR2 YNNKEL (reference sequence). Trimming cost V 6 bases and J 4 bases; bases outside gene matches: 10. The CDR3 runs to 15 residues. This CDR3 reads CASSPSNRGLYEQYF. DNA of the CDR3: TGTGCCAGCAGTCCAAGCAACAGGGGGCTGTACGAGCAGTACTTC.

The chain couples TRBV12-3 or TRBV12-4 to TRBJ2-1; 7 positions agree with TRBD2. The CDR3 has 18 residues. V lost 3 bases, J lost 4 bases, and 15 bases stayed unmatched. Here the CDR3 DNA reads TGTGCCAGCAGTTTCTACAGCCCGGGACTACCGGAATACAATGAGCAGTTCTTC. Its protein product is CASSFYSPGLPEYNEQFF.

The J gene is TRBJ1-2, the V gene TRBV5-6; weak D call: TRBD1 (5 bases). Trimming cost V 1 base and J 9 bases, with 19 bases left between them. CDR1 SGHDT and CDR2 YYEEEE come from the germline V gene. The CDR3 sequence is 15 residues long. CDR3 sequence reads: CASSLFPGTLLSYTF. The CDR3 bases are TGTGCCAGCAGCTTGTTCCCCGGGACCCTTCTCAGCTACACCTTC.

The J gene is TRBJ2-2, the V gene TRBV13; no definite D call. Germline V CDR1 and CDR2: PRHDT, FYEKMQ (reference sequence). This CDR3 spans 14 amino acids. The V and J ends lost 0 bases and 6 bases respectively, with 8 bases between them. CDR3 sequence: CASSLGLKAGELFF. In DNA form, the CDR3 reads TGTGCCAGCAGCTTAGGCTTGAAAGCCGGGGAGCTGTTTTTT.

V and J are TRBV29-1 and TRBJ2-2; TRBD2 might be the D (6 bases). Trimming left V 5 bases short and J 4 bases short, with 17 bases between. The CDR3 length is 15 residues. CDR1 SQVTM and CDR2 ANQGSEA come from the germline V gene. The CDR3 sequence is CSVSGYAGRTGELFF. Here the CDR3 DNA reads TGCAGCGTTTCCGGATATGCGGGGCGCACCGGGGAGCTGTTTTTT.

This clonotype was counted a few times. The rearrangement joins TRBV4-1 to TRBJ1-3; D remains unclear. CDR1 and CDR2 (germline): MGHRA, YSYEKL. V was trimmed by 1 base and J by 5 bases, leaving 12 bases between them. The length of the CDR3 is 15 residues. The CDR3 reads CASSQGGVDRNTIYF. DNA of the CDR3: TGCGCCAGCAGCCAAGGAGGAGTAGATCGAAACACCATATATTTT.

V and J are TRBV4-1 and TRBJ2-1; TRBD1 matches at 9 bases. This CDR3 has 16 residues. The junction had 10 bases not matched to a gene; V was cut back by 6 bases and J by 4 bases. Germline loops: CDR1 MGHRA, CDR2 YSYEKL. The CDR3 DNA reads TGCGCCAGCAGAGATGAGGACAGGGGCTGGTACAATGAGCAGTTCTTC. Amino acid sequence: CASRDEDRGWYNEQFF.

The genes are TRBV12-3 or TRBV12-4 and TRBJ1-5, with 7 bases lining up with TRBD1. The CDR3 length is 15 residues. Trimming at V came to 4 bases and at J to 3 bases, leaving 6 bases not matched to a gene. CDR3 sequence reads: CASSSPGGSNQPQHF. The CDR3 nucleotides read TGTGCCAGCAGTTCCCCAGGGGGTTCCAATCAGCCCCAGCATTTT.

The V and J genes are TRBV18 and TRBJ2-3; D is possibly TRBD1 (5 bases). Germline-derived CDR1 and CDR2 are KGHSH and LQKENI. CDR3 length: 16 residues. Trimming stripped 0 bases from V and 6 bases from J, with 16 bases between. This chain's CDR3 is CASSPPQGRLADTQYF. The CDR3 DNA is TGTGCCAGCTCACCACCCCAGGGAAGGCTGGCGGATACGCAGTATTTT.

V is TRBV6-1 and J is TRBJ1-2; TRBD1 might be the D (6 bases). The germline V gene has CDR1 MNHNS and CDR2 SASEGT. The V end was cut by 0 bases, the J end by 5 bases, with 28 bases between. The CDR3 spans 20 residues. CDR3 sequence (DNA): TGTGCCAGCAGTGAAGCGGAGGGGGGCGACAGGAGGTACCTGGATTATGGCTACACCTTC. Residues: CASSEAEGGDRRYLDYGYTF.

The chain links TRBV12-3 or TRBV12-4 to TRBJ2-3, with 12 positions matching TRBD2. The V and J ends lost 3 bases and 15 bases, in that order; junction bases with no gene match: 7. CDR3 length equals 13 residues. CDR3 nucleotide sequence: TGTGCCAGCAGTTTGCTAGCGGGGGGGCGGGCTTATTTT. Amino acids: CASSLLAGGRAYF.

This clonotype showed up many times. V is TRBV12-3 or TRBV12-4 and J is TRBJ1-3; D gene uncertain. The V end lost 3 bases, the J end lost 0 bases, and 6 bases lay between the germline ends. CDR3 length: 14 residues. CDR3 sequence reads: CASSLGYSGNTIYF. The CDR3 DNA reads as TGTGCCAGCAGTTTGGGCTACTCTGGAAACACCATATATTTT.

This clonotype was recorded at least ten times. This chain links TRBV10-2 with TRBJ2-1; D possibly corresponds to TRBD2 (5 bases). CDR3 length: 16 amino acids. Deletions cut 5 bases from V and 9 bases from J, with 23 bases between. Germline CDR1 and CDR2: WSHSY and SAAADI. The CDR3 DNA sequence: TGCGCCAGCAGTTCAGGCGGGTACTGGAGCTGGGGTGAGCAGTTCTTC. Translated, it gives CASSSGGYWSWGEQFF.

The V and J genes are TRBV12-3 or TRBV12-4 and TRBJ1-5; no clear D. V was clipped by 1 base and J by 7 bases, with 8 bases between them. This CDR3 has 13 residues. The CDR3 spells CASSLDSWQPQHF. The CDR3, as DNA: TGTGCCAGCAGTTTAGATAGTTGGCAGCCCCAGCATTTT.

The rearrangement uses TRBV6-2 or TRBV6-3 and TRBJ2-3; 12 bases line up with TRBD2. Germline loops: CDR1 MNHEY, CDR2 SVGEGT. The CDR3 totals 16 residues. J gave up 4 bases and V 5 bases, and 7 bases lay outside the gene matches. This CDR3 is CASSPGLAGSADTQYF. The CDR3 DNA is TGTGCCAGCAGTCCCGGACTAGCGGGGTCCGCAGATACGCAGTATTTT.

This clonotype was seen repeatedly, ten times or more. The chain links TRBV5-6 to TRBJ1-6; 8 bases are shared with TRBD1. The length of the CDR3 is 14 residues. V gave up 0 bases and J gave up 10 bases; unmatched junction bases: 3. Germline V gives CDR1 SGHDT, CDR2 YYEEEE. Written as DNA, the CDR3 is TGTGCCAGCAGCTTGGACAGGGGGTACTCACCCCTCCACTTT. It translates to CASSLDRGYSPLHF.

The sample holds a few counts of this clonotype. V is TRBV6-2 or TRBV6-3 and J is TRBJ1-1; TRBD1 might be the D (5 bases). Germline values: CDR1 MNHEY, CDR2 SVGEGT. The CDR3 is 15 amino acids. Between the trimmed V and J ends, which lost 8 bases and 1 base, there was a span of 17 bases. DNA of the CDR3: TGTGCCAGCTTCCTCCCCGGGGGTGAGAACACTGAAGCTTTCTTT. This gives the protein CASFLPGGENTEAFF.

This clonotype was counted many times. The chain couples TRBV12-3 or TRBV12-4 to TRBJ2-2; no clear D gene. The germline V and J ends were trimmed by 5 bases and 1 base, with 11 bases remaining between them. The CDR3 loop spans 15 amino acids. CDR3 bases: TGTGCCAGCAGTATCAGGTCCCAGAACACCGGGGAGCTGTTTTTT. Protein: CASSIRSQNTGELFF.

The gene calls are TRBV12-3 or TRBV12-4 and TRBJ1-1; D is ambiguous. Deletions cut 6 bases from V and 3 bases from J, with 14 bases between. The CDR3 spans 14 residues. The CDR3 DNA reads TGTGCCAGCAGCAAGACCCACAGTGACACTGAAGCTTTCTTT. It codes for CASSKTHSDTEAFF.

The sample holds a few counts of this clonotype. The genes are TRBV11-2 and TRBJ2-2; D is possibly TRBD2 (6 bases). Trimming cost V 0 bases and J 1 base, with 9 bases left between them. The CDR3 is 16 amino acids. Looked up from germline, CDR1 is SGHAT and CDR2 is FQNNGV. The CDR3 sequence: CASSLDWGVNTGELFF. The CDR3 nucleotides are TGTGCCAGCAGCTTAGATTGGGGGGTGAACACCGGGGAGCTGTTTTTT.